This is a list of T cell receptor beta chains from one sample in a study of CD8 T cells in ankylosing spondylitis. TCRdb used MiXCR to reprocess the 5' RACE reads, holding one entry per CDR3 protein. The data show hundreds of thousands of distinct CDR3 sequences, 20% to 25% seen once. The source material was blood, either unsorted or a sorted T cell fraction (not recorded which). These receptors all stem from a male donor with ankylosing spondylitis or in good health (not recorded which). CDR3s include the opening cysteine and the closing phenylalanine or tryptophan. The D gene is left open where the match is weak. Clone size appears in some rows only: once, few, many, or a class for an expanded clone.

CASSGIHRASTDTQYF,TGCGCCAGCAGCGGAATTCACAGGGCTAGCACAGATACGCAGTATTTT,TRBV5-1,TRBJ2-3,NA,NA
CSVEGGARYNEQFF,TGCAGCGTTGAGGGGGGGGCTAGGTACAATGAGCAGTTCTTC,TRBV29-1,TRBJ2-1,NA,NA
CSASRVNTGELFF,TGCAGTGCAAGCCGGGTTAACACCGGGGAGCTGTTTTTT,TRBV20-1,TRBJ2-2,few,NA
CASDRRSTDTQYF,TGTGCCAGCGACAGGCGATCCACAGATACGCAGTATTTT,TRBV2,TRBJ2-3,NA,NA
CATSNPGVAPYNEQFF,TGTGCCACCAGCAACCCAGGGGTAGCGCCCTACAATGAGCAGTTCTTC,TRBV15,TRBJ2-1,NA,NA
CSARDYGGHLQETQYF,TGCAGTGCTAGAGATTACGGGGGCCACCTTCAAGAGACCCAGTACTTC,TRBV20-1,TRBJ2-5,NA,NA
CASSFATSGGELFF,TGTGCCAGCAGCTTCGCAACTAGCGGGGGGGAGCTGTTTTTT,TRBV5-4,TRBJ2-2,NA,TRBD2
CASSQGGGPQETQYF,TGTGCCAGCAGCCAAGGCGGGGGACCTCAAGAGACCCAGTACTTC,TRBV3-1,TRBJ2-5,NA,TRBD2
CAISEFGQGAPEQYF,TGTGCCATCAGTGAGTTCGGACAGGGGGCGCCGGAGCAGTACTTC,TRBV10-3,TRBJ2-7,few,TRBD1
CASSLRPLVGYEQFF,TGTGCCAGCAGTTTGCGGCCCCTTGTGGGGTATGAGCAGTTCTTC,TRBV12-3/TRBV12-4,TRBJ2-1,NA,NA
CSVDRDSGGVYNEQFF,TGCAGCGTTGATCGTGATAGCGGGGGGGTCTACAATGAGCAGTTCTTC,TRBV29-1,TRBJ2-1,few,TRBD2
CATFSIALGHNEQFF,TGTGCCACCTTCTCTATAGCGCTAGGACACAATGAGCAGTTCTTC,TRBV27,TRBJ2-1,few,NA
CASRKYNEQFF,TGTGCCAGCAGAAAATACAATGAGCAGTTCTTC,TRBV12-3/TRBV12-4,TRBJ2-1,few,NA
CASTPAPGANVLTF,TGTGCCAGCACCCCCGCCCCCGGGGCCAACGTCCTGACTTTC,TRBV7-9,TRBJ2-6,NA,NA
CSTGSGGASNEQFF,TGCAGCACCGGCAGCGGGGGGGCGAGTAATGAGCAGTTCTTC,TRBV29-1,TRBJ2-1,many,TRBD2
CASSQDSPGLGTEAFF,TGCGCCAGCAGCCAAGATAGTCCAGGGCTCGGCACTGAAGCTTTCTTT,TRBV4-1,TRBJ1-1,NA,NA
CASSFGQPYEQYF,TGTGCCAGCAGTTTTGGGCAGCCCTACGAGCAGTACTTC,TRBV27,TRBJ2-7,NA,NA
CSARVAGRSTDTQYF,TGCAGTGCTAGAGTAGCGGGAAGGAGCACAGATACGCAGTATTTT,TRBV20-1,TRBJ2-3,few,TRBD2
CASSLGQRAYEQYF,TGTGCCAGCAGCTTGGGACAACGAGCCTACGAGCAGTACTTC,TRBV5-5,TRBJ2-7,NA,NA
CASTNRDLSGELFF,TGTGCCAGCACTAACAGGGACCTTAGCGGGGAGCTGTTTTTT,TRBV6-1,TRBJ2-2,few,NA
CASSYRDRSSYEQYF,TGTGCCAGCAGCTACCGGGACAGGAGCTCCTACGAGCAGTACTTC,TRBV27,TRBJ2-7,NA,TRBD1
CASSRNQEKPSYEQYF,TGCGCCAGCAGCCGAAATCAGGAAAAGCCGTCCTACGAGCAGTACTTC,TRBV4-1,TRBJ2-7,few,NA
CASSFGTEEYEQYF,TGTGCCAGCAGTTTCGGGACAGAGGAATACGAGCAGTACTTC,TRBV27,TRBJ2-7,NA,TRBD1
CASSQVDSSDEQFF,TGCGCCAGCAGCCAAGTCGATAGCTCCGATGAGCAGTTCTTC,TRBV4-1,TRBJ2-1,few,NA
CASTSGQGNSPLHF,TGTGCCAGCACCTCCGGACAGGGGAATTCACCCCTCCACTTT,TRBV27,TRBJ1-6,NA,TRBD1
CASSWVDEQYF,TGTGCCAGCAGTTGGGTGGACGAGCAGTACTTC,TRBV28,TRBJ2-7,NA,NA
CSVVTPGGPYEQYF,TGCAGCGTTGTAACTCCGGGAGGACCCTACGAGCAGTACTTC,TRBV29-1,TRBJ2-7,few,TRBD2
CASNLLSGGAGEQFF,TGTGCCAGCAACCTCCTTAGCGGGGGGGCTGGGGAGCAGTTCTTC,TRBV28,TRBJ2-1,NA,TRBD2
CASSYSGNEQFF,TGTGCCAGCAGTTACTCCGGAAATGAGCAGTTCTTC,TRBV6-5,TRBJ2-1,many,NA
CASGRDHEAFF,TGTGCCAGCGGCAGGGACCATGAAGCTTTCTTT,TRBV6-1,TRBJ1-1,NA,NA
CASSSSREQYF,TGTGCCAGCAGCTCTTCTCGGGAGCAGTACTTC,TRBV11-2,TRBJ2-7,NA,NA
CSVVQESYNEQFF,TGCAGCGTCGTACAGGAATCCTACAATGAGCAGTTCTTC,TRBV29-1,TRBJ2-1,few,NA
CASSHVGGALDEQFF,TGTGCCAGCAGCCACGTCGGGGGGGCCCTGGATGAGCAGTTCTTC,TRBV3-1,TRBJ2-1,NA,TRBD2
CASSLVLAGGHEQYF,TGTGCCAGCAGCTTAGTACTAGCGGGGGGCCACGAGCAGTACTTC,TRBV11-2,TRBJ2-7,NA,TRBD2
CASSVAGGVNEQFF,TGTGCCAGCAGCGTAGCGGGGGGAGTGAATGAGCAGTTCTTC,TRBV9,TRBJ2-1,few,TRBD2
CASSLTRAPDEQFF,TGTGCCAGCAGCTTGACTCGGGCCCCGGATGAGCAGTTCTTC,TRBV5-5,TRBJ2-1,few,NA
CASSANPQETQYF,TGTGCCAGCAGCGCCAACCCGCAAGAGACCCAGTACTTC,TRBV9,TRBJ2-5,few,NA
CASSLLAGTYNEQFF,TGCGCCAGCAGCCTCCTAGCGGGGACCTACAATGAGCAGTTCTTC,TRBV5-1,TRBJ2-1,NA,TRBD2
CATSDMLTLTF,TGTGCCACCAGTGATATGCTGACTCTCACCTTC,TRBV24-1,TRBJ1-2,NA,NA
CSARLEMNEQFF,TGCAGTGCCCGACTAGAAATGAATGAGCAGTTCTTC,TRBV20-1,TRBJ2-1,NA,NA